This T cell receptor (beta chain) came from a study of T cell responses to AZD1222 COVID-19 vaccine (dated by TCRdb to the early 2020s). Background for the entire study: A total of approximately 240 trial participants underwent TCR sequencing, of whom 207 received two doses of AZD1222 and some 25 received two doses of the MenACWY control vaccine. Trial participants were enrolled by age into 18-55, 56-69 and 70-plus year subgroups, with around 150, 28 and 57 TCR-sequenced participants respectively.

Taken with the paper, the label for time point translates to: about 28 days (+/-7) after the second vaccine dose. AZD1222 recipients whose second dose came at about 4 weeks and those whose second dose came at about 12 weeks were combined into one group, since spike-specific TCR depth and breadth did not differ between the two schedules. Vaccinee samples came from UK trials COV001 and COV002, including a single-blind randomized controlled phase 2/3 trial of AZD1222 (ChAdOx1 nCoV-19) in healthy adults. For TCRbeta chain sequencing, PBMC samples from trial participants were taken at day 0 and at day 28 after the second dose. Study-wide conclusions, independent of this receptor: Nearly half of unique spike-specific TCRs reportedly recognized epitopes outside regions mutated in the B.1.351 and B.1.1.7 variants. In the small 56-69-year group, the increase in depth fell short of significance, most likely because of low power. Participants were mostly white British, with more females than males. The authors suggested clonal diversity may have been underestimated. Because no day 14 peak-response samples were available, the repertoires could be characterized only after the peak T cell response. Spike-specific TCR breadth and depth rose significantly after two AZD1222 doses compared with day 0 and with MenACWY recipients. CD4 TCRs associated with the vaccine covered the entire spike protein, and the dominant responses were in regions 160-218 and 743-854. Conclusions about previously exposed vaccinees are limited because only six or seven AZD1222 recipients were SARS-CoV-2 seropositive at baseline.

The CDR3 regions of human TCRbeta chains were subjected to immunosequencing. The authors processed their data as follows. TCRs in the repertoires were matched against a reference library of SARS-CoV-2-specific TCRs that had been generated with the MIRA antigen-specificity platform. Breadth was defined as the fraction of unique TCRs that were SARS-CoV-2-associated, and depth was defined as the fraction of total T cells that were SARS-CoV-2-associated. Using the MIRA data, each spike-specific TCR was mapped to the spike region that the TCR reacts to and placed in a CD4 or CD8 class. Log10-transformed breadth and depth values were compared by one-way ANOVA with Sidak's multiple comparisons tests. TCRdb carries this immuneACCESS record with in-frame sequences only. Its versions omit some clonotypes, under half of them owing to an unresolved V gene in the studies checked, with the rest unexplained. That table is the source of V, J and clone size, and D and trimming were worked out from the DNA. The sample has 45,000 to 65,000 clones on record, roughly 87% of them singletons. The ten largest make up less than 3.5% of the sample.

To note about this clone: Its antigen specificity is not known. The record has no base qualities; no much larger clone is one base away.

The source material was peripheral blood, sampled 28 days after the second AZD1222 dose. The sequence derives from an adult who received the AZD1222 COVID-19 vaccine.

CDR3 protein: CASSAYPRVTDTQYF. The nucleotide sequence reads as follows: TGCGCCAGCAGCGCCTACCCCAGGGTCACCGATACGCAGTATTTT. The chain joins TRBV10-1 to TRBJ2-3; possibly the D gene is TRBD1, per 5 matching bases. CDR3 length: 15 amino acids, cysteine to phenylalanine. Of the read, only the CDR3 DNA is kept; its 45 bases are in frame from base 1. CDR1 and CDR2 are read off the germline V gene (reference sequence) as WNHNN and SYGVQD. At the junction V is shortened by 6 bases and J by 6 bases, with 19 bases in between.